This T cell receptor beta chain was profiled in a study of T cells in Graves' hyperthyroidism and ophthalmopathy. Patients aged 18 to 65 had newly diagnosed hyperthyroidism lasting under 2 months. Thyroid ultrasound and orbital computed tomography, with clinical symptoms and serum thyroxine and TRAb, informed diagnoses. Study-level results: Ophthalmopathy stood apart from stable hyperthyroidism in a 13 V-J model. Among clonotypes expanded in thyroid above 0.001, most were also found in blood.

This clonotype was found a few times. Antigen unknown. One end of the junction is discordant with germline, which a read error may explain. Amplification of TCR beta CDR3 regions was performed using RNA transcripts as template. Primed by the HTBI set, a first-round RT-PCR was run on the TCR CDR3. TCRdb passed the multiplex PCR reads through MiXCR, listing each CDR3 protein once. The sample shows about 680,000 distinct CDR3 sequences, approximately 36% of them seen only once. This CDR3 spans 19 amino acids. Germline V gene lookup returns CDR1 ENHRY and CDR2 SYGVKD. The clonotype comes from a woman aged 40 to 50 with Graves' hyperthyroidism. What was sequenced was blood. This rearrangement joins TRBV10-3 to TRBJ1-6, with TRBD1 identical over 7 bases. This chain's CDR3 is CASSYNGDSAFWTNSPLHF. The CDR3 DNA is TGTGCCAGCAGTTATAACGGGGACAGCGCCTTTTGGACCAATTCACCCCTCCACTTT.